The clone carrying this TCR beta chain was seen ten or more times. Antigen specificity is unknown. The sample originates from a study of identical twins. Notes on the study in general: Modelling approaches yielded underestimates of out-of-frame TCR alpha sharing between monozygotic twins. Insertions were fewer in abundant cord blood beta clonotypes, whereas memory repertoires showed none of this pattern.

Trimming took off 1 base at V and 3 bases at J, with 15 bases between the two ends. CDR1 is LGHNA and CDR2 is YNFKEQ in the germline V gene. The CDR3 runs 16 residues. One entry per CDR3 protein, called by TCRdb with MiXCR from the 5' RACE reads. The sample holds over 200,000 distinct CDR3 sequences; 8% to 11% are singletons and the top ten take approximately 9.1%. The gene calls are TRBV4-2 and TRBJ1-1; the D gene is possibly TRBD1 (5 bases). The receptor was derived from a man aged 45-65 years in good health. Sequencing was done on a sample of memory T cells sorted from blood. The CDR3 region is CASSQADGGGDTEAFF. In DNA form, the CDR3 reads TGTGCCAGCAGCCAAGCCGATGGGGGAGGTGACACTGAAGCTTTCTTT.